This TCR beta chain was observed in a study of control samples from healthy donors and cancer patients. Clones were sequenced by immunoSEQ multiplex PCR, and TCRdb holds only the in-frame ones, with some missing. The sample has 77,000 or so clones, roughly 89% seen once; the top ten hold approximately 14%. Specimen: blood. The TCR sequence derives from a man aged 30 to 45 in good health.

Here the CDR3 reads CAYGGYANEKLFF. Here the CDR3 DNA reads TGTGCCTACGGGGGGTATGCTAATGAAAAACTGTTTTTT. The rearrangement links TRBV30 to TRBJ1-4; weak D call: TRBD1 (5 bases). Germline CDR1 and CDR2: GTSNPN and SVGIG (reference sequence). V lost 7 bases and J lost 3, with 12 bases in between. The CDR3 extends over 13 amino acids.